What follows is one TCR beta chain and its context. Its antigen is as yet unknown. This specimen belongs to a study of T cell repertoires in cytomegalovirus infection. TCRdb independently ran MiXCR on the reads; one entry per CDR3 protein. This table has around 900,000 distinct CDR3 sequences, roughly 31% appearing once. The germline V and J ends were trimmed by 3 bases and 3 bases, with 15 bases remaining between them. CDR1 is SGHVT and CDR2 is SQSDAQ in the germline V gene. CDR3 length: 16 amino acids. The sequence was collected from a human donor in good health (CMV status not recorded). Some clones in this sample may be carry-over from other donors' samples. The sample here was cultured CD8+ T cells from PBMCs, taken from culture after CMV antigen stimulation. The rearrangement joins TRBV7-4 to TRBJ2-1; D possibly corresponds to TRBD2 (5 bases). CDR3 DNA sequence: TGTGCCAGCAGCTTCCGGGATCCCCTTATCTACAATGAGCAGTTCTTC. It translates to CASSFRDPLIYNEQFF.